Shown below are 32 T cell receptor beta chains from a single sample sequenced in a study of shared clonotypes between healthy human individuals. This table comes from immunoSEQ multiplex PCR, and its TCRdb copy is limited to in-frame clones, with some not included. The sample has 950,000 to 1,200,000 clones; 70% to 80% are singletons. The specimen sequenced was memory CD4+ T cells from PBMCs. Described subset: CD45RA-negative fraction. The receptors derive from a man in his late teens or twenties in good health. Some clones in this sample may be carry-over from other donors' samples.

The rearrangement uses TRBV7-2 and TRBJ2-5; D not certain. The CDR3 runs to 15 residues. V dropped 1 base and J dropped 5 bases, with 14 bases sitting between them. Per germline, CDR1 SGHTA and CDR2 FQGNSA. This chain's CDR3 is CASSLGLTRAETQYF. The CDR3 coding sequence is TGTGCCAGCAGCTTAGGACTGACACGGGCCGAGACCCAGTACTTC.

The chain joins TRBV6-1 to TRBJ2-6; 7 nucleotides agree with TRBD1. Germline assignment: CDR1 MNHNS and CDR2 SASEGT. V shed 3 bases and J 5 bases; nucleotides not matched to a gene: 13. This CDR3 contains 18 residues. DNA of the CDR3: TGTGCCAGCAGTGACACAACAGGGGAACAAAGTCGGGCCAACGTCCTGACTTTC. Protein: CASSDTTGEQSRANVLTF.

The V gene is TRBV7-6, the J gene TRBJ2-2, with TRBD2 as a possible D gene (6 bases). V was trimmed by 5 bases and J by 2 bases, leaving 12 bases between them. Germline lookup yields CDR1 SGHVS and CDR2 FNYEAQ. This CDR3 is built from 15 residues. The CDR3 sequence is CASSRGRGNTGELFF. The CDR3 bases are TGTGCCAGCAGCCGTGGGCGGGGTAACACCGGGGAGCTGTTTTTT.

There are a few counts of this clone. The chain employs TRBV30 and TRBJ1-1; D is uncertain. The V gene lost 2 bases and the J gene lost 4 bases, with 14 bases spanning the gap. CDR3 length: 14 amino acids. The germline V gene encodes CDR1 GTSNPN and CDR2 SVGIG (reference sequence). The CDR3 DNA reads as TGTGCCTGGAGTCCTTCACTCTATAGCACTGAAGCTTTCTTT. Amino acid sequence: CAWSPSLYSTEAFF.

Concerning this clone: The identical CDR3 is also encoded by other nucleotide sequences in the sample. J is TRBJ1-1 and V is TRBV29-1; TRBD1 agrees at 8 bases. V lost 7 bases and J lost 5; bases outside the gene matches: 3. The CDR3 runs to 11 residues. The germline V gene encodes CDR1 SQVTM and CDR2 ANQGSEA. The DNA of the CDR3 is TGCAGCGGGACAGGGAATACTGAAGCTTTCTTT. Protein sequence: CSGTGNTEAFF.

The chain uses TRBV7-3 and TRBJ1-1; D call uncertain. The CDR3 extends over 13 amino acids. CDR1 is SGHTA and CDR2 is FQGTGA in the germline V gene. V shed 5 bases and J shed 10 bases, with 17 bases lying between them. Here the CDR3 reads CASSARGRLGAFF. The CDR3 DNA reads as TGTGCCAGCAGCGCACGGGGTAGGTTAGGAGCTTTCTTT. Together with reference TRBV7-3 and TRBJ1-1, the CDR3 gives the full variable domain: GAGVSQTPSNKVTEKGKYVELRCDPISGHTALYWYRQSLGQGPEFLIYFQGTGAADDSGLPNDRFFAVRPEGSVSTLKIQRTERGDSAVYLCASSARGRLGAFFGQGTRLTVV.

This clone was counted only a few times. The chain recombines TRBV10-2 with TRBJ2-7; 9 positions agree with TRBD2. The V gene's germline CDR1 is WSHSY and CDR2 SAAADI. V lost 5 bases to trimming and J lost 3 bases; unmatched junction nucleotides: 5. This CDR3 region has 14 residues. The CDR3 protein is CASSRLAGIYEQYF. Here the CDR3 DNA reads TGCGCCAGCAGTAGGCTAGCGGGAATCTACGAGCAGTACTTC.

The V gene is TRBV7-9, the J gene TRBJ2-3, with a weak D call TRBD1 (6 bases). CDR3 length: 17 residues. The V gene's germline CDR1 is SEHNR and CDR2 FQNEAQ (reference sequence). V shed 4 bases and J shed 0 bases, with 17 bases lying between them. The CDR3 protein is CASSSPQDSISTDTQYF. The CDR3 nucleotides are TGTGCCAGCAGCTCGCCCCAGGACAGTATTAGCACAGATACGCAGTATTTT.

The table lists this clone with a few counts. The V gene is TRBV21-1, the J gene TRBJ2-7; the D call TRBD2 from the table was never checked on the DNA. TRBV21-1 is an annotated pseudogene. This CDR3 region has 12 residues. As DNA, the CDR3 is TGTGCCAGCAGCAAAGCGCGGGACGAGCAGTACTTC. Protein product: CASSKARDEQYF.

The chain carries TRBV7-3 and TRBJ2-1; 11 nucleotides align to TRBD2. The CDR3 covers 15 residues. V dropped 5 bases and J dropped 8; count of bases not matched to a gene: 8. The germline V gene has CDR1 SGHTA and CDR2 FQGTGA. CDR3 bases: TGTGCCAGCAGCCCACGACTAGCGGGAAGGGATGAGCAGTTCTTC. It is translated as CASSPRLAGRDEQFF.

The chain links TRBV6-1 to TRBJ2-7, with a tentative D call TRBD1 (5 bases). CDR3 length: 11 residues. V lost 8 bases and J 2 bases, leaving 7 bases between the germline ends. Germline V CDR1 and CDR2: MNHNS, SASEGT. The CDR3 DNA reads as TGTGCCAGCGGGGCGACCTACGAGCAGTACTTC. This sequence encodes CASGATYEQYF.

The chain carries TRBV7-2 and TRBJ2-2, with 10 bases that match TRBD2. Germline CDR1 reads SGHTA; CDR2 reads FQGNSA. CDR3 length equals 18 residues. The J segment lost 4 bases and the V segment lost 2 bases, leaving 10 bases of the junction unmatched. The CDR3: CASSLPPSGRGITGELFF. The CDR3 DNA follows: TGTGCCAGCAGCTTACCTCCTAGCGGGAGAGGGATCACCGGGGAGCTGTTTTTT.

This chain links TRBV6-5 with TRBJ2-2; D might be TRBD1 or TRBD2, each matching 6 bases. The CDR3 contains 15 residues. Germline CDR1 and CDR2: MNHEY and SVGAGI. V was shortened by 7 bases and J by 6 bases, with 18 bases between the two germline ends. CDR3 protein: CASTRSRGESGELFF. DNA for the CDR3: TGTGCCAGCACGCGGTCGAGGGGGGAATCCGGGGAGCTGTTTTTT.

V and J are TRBV5-4 and TRBJ1-2; D uncertain. In germline, CDR1 is SGHNT, CDR2 YYREEE (reference sequence). The V end lost 3 bases, the J end lost 5 bases, and 14 bases lay between the germline ends. The CDR3 length is 14 residues. CDR3 in amino acids: CASSSQVPKYGYTF. DNA of the CDR3: TGTGCCAGCAGCTCCCAGGTTCCAAAGTATGGCTACACCTTC.

V usage is TRBV2 and J usage is TRBJ1-2; 9 nucleotides line up with TRBD1. J gave up 7 bases and V 6 bases, and 3 bases lay outside the gene matches. The germline V gene encodes CDR1 SNHLY and CDR2 FYNNEI. The CDR3 runs 12 residues. The chain's CDR3 is CASRGQGGGYTF. The CDR3 DNA is TGTGCCAGCAGGGGACAGGGCGGTGGCTACACCTTC.

The chain combines TRBV2 with TRBJ2-3, with D uncertain. Germline assignment: CDR1 SNHLY and CDR2 FYNNEI. V lost 6 bases and J lost 5, with 9 bases in between. The CDR3 contains 12 residues. The CDR3 region has the DNA TGTGCCAGCAGCCCAACGGGAGATACGCAGTATTTT. This codes for CASSPTGDTQYF. Based on the CDR3 plus reference TRBV2 and TRBJ2-3, the full variable domain is EPEVTQTPSHQVTQMGQEVILRCVPISNHLYFYWYRQILGQKVEFLVSFYNNEISEKSEIFDDQFSVERPDGSNFTLKIRSTKLEDSAMYFCASSPTGDTQYFGPGTRLTVL.

This clone was counted only a few times. This chain uses TRBV28 with TRBJ1-2; a weak D match, TRBD1 (6 bases). The CDR3 sequence is 18 residues long. Deletions cut 5 bases from V and 4 bases from J, with 26 bases between. Germline CDR1 and CDR2: MDHEN and SYDVKM. CDR3 in amino acids: CASSSERVAGAVVYGYTF. The CDR3 coding sequence is TGTGCCAGCAGTAGTGAGAGGGTGGCAGGGGCCGTAGTCTATGGCTACACCTTC.

About this clone: The same CDR3 also results from other DNA sequences found in this sample. The chain has TRBV7-3 and TRBJ1-2; no firm D call. This CDR3 contains 14 residues. Trimming stripped 1 base from V and 5 bases from J, with 11 bases between. In germline, CDR1 is SGHTA, CDR2 FQGTGA. CDR3 region: CASSLNPGDYGYTF. DNA of the CDR3: TGTGCCAGCAGCTTAAACCCAGGAGATTATGGCTACACCTTC.

The chain combines TRBV29-1 with TRBJ2-7; D possibly corresponds to TRBD2 (6 bases). The length of the CDR3 is 17 residues. V was clipped by 6 bases and J by 0 bases, with 24 bases between them. CDR1 SQVTM and CDR2 ANQGSEA come from the germline V gene. The CDR3 protein is CSVRTWASVSSSYEQYF. CDR3 nucleotide sequence: TGCAGCGTCCGAACGTGGGCTAGCGTATCGTCCTCCTACGAGCAGTACTTC.

This clone occurred a few times. The chain uses TRBV12-2 and TRBJ2-7; the table names TRBD1, a call not compared with the DNA. TRBV12-2 is marked as a pseudogene. The CDR3 consists of 12 residues. CDR3 bases: TGTGCAAGTCGCTTGGACAGTTACGAGCAGTACTTC. It is translated as CASRLDSYEQYF.

The J gene is TRBJ1-1, the V gene TRBV18, with no clear D. Trimming took 3 bases from V and 4 from J, leaving 15 bases between them. The CDR3 covers 15 residues. Germline lookup yields CDR1 KGHSH and CDR2 LQKENI. CDR3 DNA sequence: TGTGCCAGCTCACCCGAACTACCACGCTTCACTGAAGCTTTCTTT. Protein product: CASSPELPRFTEAFF.

The J gene is TRBJ2-4, the V gene TRBV4-2; either TRBD1 or TRBD2 may fit D (6 bases each). This CDR3 comprises 19 residues. Deletions cut 1 base from V and 6 bases from J, with 25 bases between. CDR1 is LGHNA and CDR2 is YNFKEQ in the germline V gene. CDR3: CASSQAGVSGRGGGNIQYF. CDR3 in DNA: TGTGCCAGCAGCCAAGCTGGTGTCTCCGGGAGAGGGGGAGGAAACATTCAGTACTTC.

The sample holds one count of this clone. J is TRBJ1-2 and V is TRBV5-4; D is unclear. Trimming shortened V by 0 bases and J by 7 bases, and 7 bases separated the two germline ends. The CDR3 is 12 amino acids. The germline V gene has CDR1 SGHNT and CDR2 YYREEE (reference sequence). The CDR3 DNA is TGTGCCAGCAGCTTGGGGGTTGGTGGCTACACCTTC. Its protein product is CASSLGVGGYTF.

The chain is built from TRBV2 and TRBJ2-7; D unclear. The CDR3 consists of 14 residues. CDR1 and CDR2 (germline): SNHLY, FYNNEI. Trimming pared 1 base from V and 0 bases from J, leaving 7 bases between. CDR3 coding DNA: TGTGCCAGCAGTGAAGGGGCAGGCTCCTACGAGCAGTACTTC. Encoded protein: CASSEGAGSYEQYF.

The V and J genes are TRBV28 and TRBJ2-3; D tentatively reads TRBD1 or TRBD2 (5 bases each). Trimming took off 5 bases at V and 2 bases at J, with 17 bases between the two ends. Germline V lookup: CDR1 MDHEN, CDR2 SYDVKM. The CDR3 spans 16 residues. In nucleotides, the CDR3 is TGTGCCAGCAGTCCAACGGGGCGGATAAACACAGATACGCAGTATTTT. Translating it yields CASSPTGRINTDTQYF.

The rearrangement joins TRBV4-2 to TRBJ2-7, with 8 bases identical to TRBD2. The ends lost 0 bases at V and 5 bases at J; junction bases unmatched: 6. From germline, CDR1 is LGHNA and CDR2 YNFKEQ. This CDR3 has 15 residues. CDR3 nucleotide sequence: TGTGCCAGCAGCCAAGAGGTTAGCGGGATCCACGAGCAGTACTTC. Translation gives CASSQEVSGIHEQYF.

The CDR3 nucleotides read TGTGCCAGCAGTTTAGCGGGGAGTAATGAAAAACTGTTTTTT. Protein: CASSLAGSNEKLFF. J is TRBJ1-4 and V is TRBV27; D gene uncertain. The germline V and J ends were trimmed by 2 bases and 4 bases, with 8 bases remaining between them. This CDR3 is 14 amino acids long. Germline assignment: CDR1 MNHEY and CDR2 SMNVEV (reference sequence).

This chain uses TRBV29-1 with TRBJ2-7; D not resolved. Germline CDR1 SQVTM, CDR2 ANQGSEA. The ends were cut back, 5 bases at V and 4 bases at J, with 12 bases in the middle. There are 12 residues in the CDR3. The CDR3, as DNA: TGCAGCGTTTTAGACGGCACGTACGAGCAGTACTTC. Residues: CSVLDGTYEQYF.

The chain links TRBV29-1 to TRBJ1-1; D is ambiguous. CDR1 is SQVTM and CDR2 is ANQGSEA in the germline V gene. The CDR3 covers 13 residues. V was pared by 0 bases and J by 3 bases, with 8 bases between. The CDR3 DNA reads as TGCAGCGTTGAAGATCTCCTCCACACTGAAGCTTTCTTT. Protein: CSVEDLLHTEAFF.

The chain carries TRBV18 and TRBJ1-3, with D perhaps matching TRBD1 (6 bases). CDR1 KGHSH and CDR2 LQKENI come from the germline V gene. V lost 4 bases and J lost 4, with 17 bases in between. The CDR3 covers 16 residues. The CDR3 is CASSRTGGAQGNTIYF. CDR3 bases: TGTGCCAGCTCACGGACCGGGGGGGCGCAAGGAAACACCATATATTTT.

A note on this clone: Other DNA sequences in the same sample also yield this CDR3. The rearrangement uses TRBV18 and TRBJ1-1; D is uncertain. V lost 0 bases and J lost 1, with 6 bases in between. CDR3 length: 14 residues. The germline V gene encodes CDR1 KGHSH and CDR2 LQKENI. CDR3 DNA sequence: TGTGCCAGCTCACCACCCCCGGGGAACACTGAAGCTTTCTTT. As protein: CASSPPPGNTEAFF.

As DNA, the CDR3 is TGTGCCAGCAGCCGGACAGGGTTCGGGGAAAAACTGTTTTTT. It codes for CASSRTGFGEKLFF. The genes are TRBV2 and TRBJ1-4, with 8 bases lining up with TRBD1. Germline loops: CDR1 SNHLY, CDR2 FYNNEI. With 6 bases clipped from V and 8 bases from J, the junction kept 8 bases outside the gene matches. The CDR3 runs to 14 residues.